This entry concerns a single TCR beta chain. What it binds is unknown. This same CDR3 is encoded by further DNA sequences in the sample. These data are taken from a study of shared clonotypes between healthy human individuals. The study, taken as a whole, reports: Around 5% of naive CD4 clonotypes were shared across four donors. Naive subsets tended to show greater estimated richness than memory subsets. The sampled material consisted only of blood, and tissue repertoires are likely to differ.

Generated by immunoSEQ multiplex PCR, the TCRdb table keeps only in-frame clones and is missing some. The data contain 2 million to 2.5 million clones, nearly 97% of them singletons. Germline loops: CDR1 LGHNA, CDR2 YSLEER. Trimming removed 0 bases at V and 6 bases at J, with 8 bases between. The CDR3 is made up of 14 amino acids. The TCR comes from a man between 18 and 29 years old in good health. V gene TRBV4-3 combines with J gene TRBJ2-2; D may be TRBD1 (6 bases). The source material was naive CD4+ T cells sorted from blood. Subset given: CD45RA+ positively selected. This chain's CDR3 is CASSQEGAAGELFF. DNA of the CDR3: TGCGCCAGCAGCCAAGAGGGGGCTGCCGGGGAGCTGTTTTTT.